Listed below are T cell receptor beta chains from one sample, sequenced in a study of blood T cells in healthy people across ages. Via MiXCR, TCRdb re-called the 5' RACE reads, giving one row per CDR3 protein. The profile covers 1 million to 1.2 million distinct CDR3 sequences, with roughly two fifths appearing a single time and around 13% taken by the ten largest. The specimen was blood. The receptors were sampled from a young man in good health. Both conserved end residues are part of each CDR3. The order of the fields is CDR3 protein, J gene, V gene.

cdr3_aa: CSVARLGSTYEQYF
j_call: TRBJ2-7
v_call: TRBV29-1

cdr3_aa: CASSLLLAPRETQYF
j_call: TRBJ2-5
v_call: TRBV12-3/TRBV12-4

cdr3_aa: CASSFRLEQYF
j_call: .
v_call: TRBV6-2/TRBV6-3

cdr3_aa: CASSISGRGTDTQYF
j_call: TRBJ2-3
v_call: TRBV4-1

cdr3_aa: CSAIRDSNQETQYF
j_call: TRBJ2-5
v_call: TRBV20-1

cdr3_aa: CASSWTGAATEAFF
j_call: TRBJ1-1
v_call: TRBV27

cdr3_aa: CASSREAIQGWEQYF
j_call: TRBJ2-7
v_call: TRBV14

cdr3_aa: CASNPTGGTEAFF
j_call: TRBJ1-1
v_call: TRBV6-6

cdr3_aa: CASSPRDRKNTEAFF
j_call: TRBJ1-1
v_call: TRBV12-3/TRBV12-4

cdr3_aa: CATSDFGAAEETQYF
j_call: TRBJ2-5
v_call: TRBV24-1

cdr3_aa: CASSSLLPGLNTEAFF
j_call: TRBJ1-1
v_call: TRBV7-2

cdr3_aa: CAISAVKGREGVINEQYF
j_call: TRBJ2-7
v_call: TRBV10-3

cdr3_aa: CASSQTGEVNEQFF
j_call: TRBJ2-1
v_call: TRBV6-6

cdr3_aa: CASSLGGQGMNQPQHF
j_call: TRBJ1-5
v_call: TRBV5-6

cdr3_aa: CASSRLAGEMNEQFF
j_call: TRBJ2-1
v_call: TRBV7-9

cdr3_aa: CASSGGWRTQYF
j_call: TRBJ2-5
v_call: TRBV27

cdr3_aa: CASRSTGTETNSGNTIYF
j_call: TRBJ1-3
v_call: TRBV6-1

cdr3_aa: CASSSINSDTQYF
j_call: TRBJ2-3
v_call: TRBV7-2

cdr3_aa: CASSLDSWNYGYTF
j_call: TRBJ1-2
v_call: TRBV7-8

cdr3_aa: CASSLRRTSIHEQFF
j_call: TRBJ2-1
v_call: TRBV12-3/TRBV12-4

cdr3_aa: CSVERTEIPEAFF
j_call: TRBJ1-1
v_call: TRBV29-1

cdr3_aa: CASSQGQGPYNEQFF
j_call: TRBJ2-1
v_call: TRBV11-2

cdr3_aa: CASSYSNQPGLAEQFF
j_call: TRBJ2-1
v_call: TRBV6-5

cdr3_aa: CASSPSGTGPPEAFF
j_call: TRBJ1-1
v_call: TRBV9

cdr3_aa: CASSQLLLGLQYF
j_call: TRBJ2-3
v_call: TRBV4-2

cdr3_aa: CASSFRATSYRGTSYEQYF
j_call: .
v_call: TRBV5-1

cdr3_aa: CAIRGTVDNEQFF
j_call: TRBJ2-1
v_call: TRBV10-3

cdr3_aa: CSAPRLARHPYNEQFF
j_call: TRBJ2-1
v_call: TRBV20-1

cdr3_aa: CASSQDLAQGANTGELFF
j_call: TRBJ2-2
v_call: TRBV4-3

cdr3_aa: CAISDSGGFSYEQYF
j_call: TRBJ2-7
v_call: TRBV10-3

cdr3_aa: CASSSGFTYNEQYF
j_call: .
v_call: TRBV7-9

cdr3_aa: CASSLSLGTEQYF
j_call: TRBJ2-7
v_call: TRBV27

cdr3_aa: CASSLSFAETQYF
j_call: TRBJ2-5
v_call: TRBV27

cdr3_aa: CASSLGTGRNYGYTF
j_call: TRBJ1-2
v_call: TRBV27

cdr3_aa: CASSWSTLTDTQYF
j_call: TRBJ2-3
v_call: TRBV11-1

cdr3_aa: CASSLGGFGNIQYF
j_call: TRBJ2-4
v_call: TRBV7-2

cdr3_aa: CASSDHGTSGTYNEQFF
j_call: TRBJ2-1
v_call: TRBV4-2

cdr3_aa: CASSQVVAGGPYNEQFF
j_call: TRBJ2-1
v_call: TRBV4-2

cdr3_aa: CASSGTDNYGYTF
j_call: TRBJ1-2
v_call: TRBV7-9

cdr3_aa: CSVDPGGGNTEAFF
j_call: TRBJ1-1
v_call: TRBV29-1

cdr3_aa: CASSATPRGGAYNEQFF
j_call: TRBJ2-1
v_call: TRBV19

cdr3_aa: CASNLKGVGAFF
j_call: TRBJ1-1
v_call: TRBV28

cdr3_aa: CASSGHMVGDTQYF
j_call: TRBJ2-3
v_call: TRBV7-2

cdr3_aa: CASNPRTDTQYF
j_call: TRBJ2-3
v_call: TRBV28

cdr3_aa: CASSPSGGVGELFF
j_call: TRBJ2-2
v_call: TRBV7-2

cdr3_aa: CATTEGRTEAFF
j_call: TRBJ1-1
v_call: TRBV6-6

cdr3_aa: CAISEGQGSSYGYTF
j_call: TRBJ1-2
v_call: TRBV10-3

cdr3_aa: CASSPQKVRGKSEKLFF
j_call: TRBJ1-4
v_call: TRBV28

cdr3_aa: CASGSGGGSYEQYF
j_call: TRBJ2-7
v_call: TRBV12-5

cdr3_aa: CSARDRLGTGHGYTF
j_call: TRBJ1-2
v_call: TRBV20-1

cdr3_aa: CSASGQAHGYTF
j_call: TRBJ1-2
v_call: TRBV20-1

cdr3_aa: CASSSGLEQFF
j_call: TRBJ2-1
v_call: TRBV7-9

cdr3_aa: CASSQDWPDSTDTQYF
j_call: TRBJ2-3
v_call: TRBV4-1

cdr3_aa: CASSFRGDPYNEQYF
j_call: TRBJ2-4
v_call: TRBV7-8

cdr3_aa: CASHRGGQPQHF
j_call: TRBJ1-5
v_call: TRBV2

cdr3_aa: CAISETGVGYGYTF
j_call: TRBJ1-2
v_call: TRBV10-3

cdr3_aa: CASSQGPGELFF
j_call: TRBJ2-2
v_call: TRBV12-3/TRBV12-4

cdr3_aa: CASSPGRGIYGYTF
j_call: TRBJ1-2
v_call: TRBV11-2

cdr3_aa: CASSSKGTSTEAFF
j_call: TRBJ1-1
v_call: TRBV9

cdr3_aa: CSAKGSETGNYNEQFF
j_call: TRBJ2-1
v_call: TRBV20-1